The 12 T cell receptor beta chains listed next were all sequenced from one sample in a study of T cells in Graves' hyperthyroidism and ophthalmopathy. TCR beta CDR3 sequences were amplified from RNA transcripts. In the first-round RT-PCR of the TCR CDR3, the HTBI primer set was used. TCRdb fed the multiplex PCR reads into MiXCR, producing one record per CDR3 protein. The sample shows about 420,000 distinct CDR3 sequences, around 13% of them seen only once. Specimen: blood. Every receptor here comes from a woman aged 18-29 years with Graves' hyperthyroidism.

This clonotype was recorded at least ten times. The chain joins TRBV12-3 or TRBV12-4 to TRBJ1-1; D not certain. The CDR3 runs 15 residues. The ends were cut back, 3 bases at V and 0 bases at J, with 11 bases in the middle. The chain's CDR3 is CASSFLEDLNTEAFF. The CDR3 DNA is TGTGCCAGCAGTTTCCTGGAGGACTTGAACACTGAAGCTTTCTTT.

The chain uses TRBV9 and TRBJ2-1, with D perhaps given as TRBD1 or TRBD2 (5 bases each). CDR1 and CDR2 (germline): SGDLS, YYNGEE. Between the trimmed V and J ends, which lost 4 bases and 10 bases, there was a span of 15 bases. CDR3 length: 13 residues. The CDR3, as DNA: TGTGCCAGCAGCTTCCTTGGGGGAACGGAGCAGTTCTTC. Amino acids: CASSFLGGTEQFF.

This clonotype was observed many times. CDR3 nucleotides: TGCAGCGTTGTCGAGGGGGTAAACTATGGCTACACCTTC. This gives the protein CSVVEGVNYGYTF. This chain connects TRBV29-1 to TRBJ1-2, with D perhaps TRBD1 (6 bases). The CDR3 runs 13 residues. CDR1 and CDR2 (germline): SQVTM, ANQGSEA. Deletions cut 4 bases from V and 2 bases from J, with 11 bases between.

This clonotype has ten or more counts. This chain uses TRBV12-3 or TRBV12-4 with TRBJ1-2; possibly TRBD1 for D (5 bases). V was cut by 8 bases and J by 2 bases, with 9 bases left in between. The length of the CDR3 is 12 residues. The CDR3 loop reads CASPGPNYGYTF. The DNA of the CDR3 is TGTGCCAGCCCGGGGCCAAACTATGGCTACACCTTC.

This clonotype was observed many times. The genes are TRBV28 and TRBJ1-6; a possible D gene is TRBD1 (5 bases). V was pared by 2 bases and J by 10 bases, with 18 bases between. Germline CDR1 and CDR2: MDHEN and SYDVKM. This CDR3 spans 16 amino acids. For the CDR3, the DNA is TGTGCCAGCAGTTTAATAACCGGGGCCAGCAAGTCACCCCTCCACTTT. This gives the protein CASSLITGASKSPLHF. The full variable domain, in which reference TRBV28 and TRBJ1-6 provide the parts outside the CDR3, is DVKVTQSSRYLVKRTGEKVFLECVQDMDHENMFWYRQDPGLGLRLIYFSYDVKMKEKGDIPEGYSVSREKKERFSLILESASTNQTSMYLCASSLITGASKSPLHFGNGTRLTVT.

This clonotype came up many times. The chain links TRBV11-2 to TRBJ1-1; no clear D. Germline-derived CDR1 and CDR2 are SGHAT and FQNNGV. CDR3 length equals 14 residues. V lost 2 bases, J lost 2 bases, and 9 bases lay in between. In DNA, the CDR3 is TGTGCCAGCAGCTTATTACAGAGAAACACTGAAGCTTTCTTT. Translation gives CASSLLQRNTEAFF. Combining the CDR3 with reference TRBV11-2 and TRBJ1-1 gives the whole variable domain EAGVAQSPRYKIIEKRQSVAFWCNPISGHATLYWYQQILGQGPKLLIQFQNNGVVDDSQLPKDRFSAERLKGVDSTLKIQPAKLEDSAVYLCASSLLQRNTEAFFGQGTRLTVV.

The rearrangement uses TRBV28 and TRBJ2-6; D gene ambiguous. The germline CDR1 and CDR2 sequences are MDHEN and SYDVKM. With 7 bases removed from V and 1 base from J, the gap between germline ends came to 8 bases. CDR3 size: 14 residues. The CDR3 protein is CASKSGSGANVLTF. CDR3 DNA sequence: TGTGCCAGCAAGTCCGGGTCTGGGGCCAACGTCCTGACTTTC.

This clonotype was detected ten times or more. J is TRBJ2-7 and V is TRBV7-2; D perhaps matches TRBD2 (6 bases). CDR1 and CDR2 (germline): SGHTA, FQGNSA. The CDR3 spans 14 residues. Trimming pared 5 bases from V and 1 base from J, leaving 12 bases between. CDR3 bases: TGTGCCAGCAGCGTCTCCGGGACTTCCTACGAGCAGTACTTC. Protein sequence: CASSVSGTSYEQYF.

The CDR3 reads CASSLVPREGTQYF. The DNA of the CDR3 is TGCGCCAGCAGCTTGGTTCCCAGGGAGGGGACCCAGTACTTC. The V gene is TRBV5-1, the J gene TRBJ2-5; 7 bases align to TRBD2. The CDR3 loop spans 14 amino acids. J gave up 7 bases and V 0 bases, and 6 bases lay outside the gene matches. Germline loops: CDR1 SGHRS, CDR2 YFSETQ.

This clonotype was recorded many times. The chain couples TRBV7-9 to TRBJ2-3; D is tentatively TRBD1 or TRBD2 (5 bases each). CDR1 and CDR2 from the germline V gene are SEHNR and FQNEAQ (reference sequence). The V end was cut by 5 bases, the J end by 6 bases, with 18 bases between. This CDR3 has 15 residues. Here the CDR3 reads CASSQGTGRDDTQYF. The CDR3 DNA reads as TGTGCCAGCAGCCAGGGCACGGGACGGGACGATACGCAGTATTTT.

This clonotype was counted once. A single base separates this from a much larger clone, so it may be a read error. CDR3 amino acids: CASLRRERETQYF. As DNA, the CDR3 is TGCGCCAGCCTCAGGAGGGAGAGAGAGACCCAGTACTTC. The genes are TRBV5-1 and TRBJ2-5, with D possibly matching TRBD2 (6 bases). CDR1 and CDR2 (germline): SGHRS, YFSETQ. The CDR3 extends over 13 amino acids. The ends were cut back, 7 bases at V and 4 bases at J, with 14 bases in the middle. Looking up the rest from reference TRBV5-1 and TRBJ2-5 gives the full variable domain: KAGVTQTPRYLIKTRGQQVTLSCSPISGHRSVSWYQQTPGQGLQFLFEYFSETQRNKGNFPGRFSGRQFSNSRSEMNVSTLELGDSALYLCASLRRERETQYFGPGTRLLVL.

This clonotype was seen repeatedly, ten times or more. As DNA, the CDR3 is TGTGCCAGCAGGGACCCCGGGAGGGAAAATGAGCAGTTCTTC. Translation: CASRDPGRENEQFF. V usage is TRBV2 and J usage is TRBJ2-1, with 8 bases identical to TRBD2. J was trimmed by 7 bases and V by 6 bases; bases with no gene match: 8. Germline CDR1 and CDR2: SNHLY and FYNNEI. The CDR3 consists of 14 residues.